What follows are 28 T cell receptor beta chains derived from one specimen sequenced in a study of cytomegalovirus exposure and HLA in healthy donors. PCR amplification relied on 60 Vbeta primers (plus 13 Jbeta primers). Sequenced by immunoSEQ multiplex PCR; TCRdb stores in-frame clones only, minus some. In the table there are about 160,000 clones, 80% to 90% of which are singletons. The sequenced sample was PBMCs. The source is a woman between 45 and 65 years old in good health and CMV-seronegative.

The chain employs TRBV11-2 and TRBJ2-5, with TRBD2 matching 13 bases. Germline CDR1 reads SGHAT; CDR2 reads FQNNGV. The trim removed 6 bases at V and 2 bases at J, leaving 3 bases unmatched. The CDR3 sequence is 15 residues long. The CDR3 region has the DNA TGTGCCAGCAGTCCGGGACTAGCGGGACAAGAGACCCAGTACTTC. Translation: CASSPGLAGQETQYF.

This clone was observed a few times. The V call is TRBV7-2, the J call TRBJ1-3, with 8 bases that match TRBD1. J was trimmed by 4 bases and V by 5 bases; bases with no gene match: 1. Germline values: CDR1 SGHTA, CDR2 FQGNSA. The CDR3 is 13 residues long. The CDR3 here is CASSRTGGNTIYF. The CDR3 DNA sequence: TGTGCCAGCAGCAGGACAGGGGGAAACACCATATATTTT. The variable domain in full, with the rest retrieved from reference TRBV7-2 and TRBJ1-3, is GAGVSQSPSNKVTEKGKDVELRCDPISGHTALYWYRQSLGQGLEFLIYFQGNSAPDKSGLPSDRFSAERTGGSVSTLTIQRTQQEDSAVYLCASSRTGGNTIYFGEGSWLTVV.

The rearrangement joins TRBV7-2 to TRBJ2-3; TRBD1 might be the D (5 bases). The CDR3 covers 14 residues. Germline CDR1 SGHTA, CDR2 FQGNSA. V lost 5 bases and J lost 4, with 13 bases in between. CDR3 coding DNA: TGTGCCAGCAGCCCTACAGGCACCCCAGATACGCAGTATTTT. Protein: CASSPTGTPDTQYF.

As to this clone: Its ends do not fully match the called genes, so a read error is possible. The CDR3 region has the DNA TGTTCCAGCAGCACAGGGTTTCAGCCTGACTATGGCTACACCTTC. It specifies CSSSTGFQPDYGYTF. The V gene is TRBV7-9, the J gene TRBJ1-2, with a tentative D call TRBD1 (6 bases). Germline CDR1 and CDR2: SEHNR and FQNEAQ (reference sequence). CDR3 length: 15 amino acids.

J is TRBJ2-2 and V is TRBV4-3; TRBD1 matches 10 bases. Germline loops: CDR1 LGHNA, CDR2 YSLEER. V shed 1 base and J 5 bases; nucleotides not matched to a gene: 4. This CDR3 comprises 16 residues. DNA for the CDR3: TGCGCCAGCAGCCAAGTAAGGACAGGGGGAACCGGGGAGCTGTTTTTT. Its protein product is CASSQVRTGGTGELFF.

This chain uses TRBV7-8 with TRBJ2-7, with D perhaps matching TRBD2 (6 bases). Germline V gives CDR1 SGHVS, CDR2 FQNEAQ. The germline V and J ends were trimmed by 4 bases and 3 bases, with 22 bases remaining between them. The CDR3 has 17 residues. The CDR3 protein is CASSSGIWRGDSYEQYF. The CDR3 DNA is TGTGCCAGCAGCTCCGGGATATGGAGGGGCGATAGCTACGAGCAGTACTTC.

This chain joins TRBV6-5 and TRBJ2-1; TRBD2 agrees at 13 bases. The CDR3 length is 14 residues. J lost 10 bases, V lost 7 bases, and 7 bases had no gene match. The germline V gene has CDR1 MNHEY and CDR2 SVGAGI. For the CDR3, the DNA is TGTGCCAGCACCCGGACTAGCGGGGGAGGCGAGCAGTTCTTC. Its protein is CASTRTSGGGEQFF.

V and J are TRBV19 and TRBJ1-4; 7 bases align to TRBD1. In germline, CDR1 is LNHDA, CDR2 SQIVND (reference sequence). V shed 5 bases, J shed 7 bases, and the junction held 7 bases outside the gene matches. This CDR3 has 14 residues. In DNA, the CDR3 is TGTGCCAGTAGTCGGGACAGAAGGGTTGAAAAACTGTTTTTT. Residues: CASSRDRRVEKLFF. Supplemented by reference TRBV19 and TRBJ1-4, the full variable domain reads DGGITQSPKYLFRKEGQNVTLSCEQNLNHDAMYWYRQDPGQGLRLIYYSQIVNDFQKGDIAEGYSVSREKKESFPLTVTSAQKNPTAFYLCASSRDRRVEKLFFGSGTQLSVL.

The V call is TRBV6-1, the J call TRBJ2-7; 8 bases are shared with TRBD1. The germline CDR1 and CDR2 sequences are MNHNS and SASEGT. This CDR3 region has 14 residues. V was pared by 6 bases and J by 6 bases, with 10 bases of the junction left unmatched. CDR3: CASRGTGQYVEQYF. CDR3 DNA: TGTGCCAGCAGGGGGACAGGTCAATATGTCGAGCAGTACTTC.

CDR3: CASSLARASQETQYF. As DNA, the CDR3 is TGCGCCAGCAGCTTGGCCAGGGCGAGCCAAGAGACCCAGTACTTC. The chain combines TRBV5-1 with TRBJ2-5, with a tentative D call TRBD1 (5 bases). In germline, CDR1 is SGHRS, CDR2 YFSETQ. V was clipped by 0 bases and J by 1 base, with 10 bases between them. The CDR3 is 15 amino acids. Combining the CDR3 with reference TRBV5-1 and TRBJ2-5 gives the whole variable domain KAGVTQTPRYLIKTRGQQVTLSCSPISGHRSVSWYQQTPGQGLQFLFEYFSETQRNKGNFPGRFSGRQFSNSRSEMNVSTLELGDSALYLCASSLARASQETQYFGPGTRLLVL.

This clone was seen only a few times. At one boundary the junction diverges from the germline segment, which might be a read error. The CDR3 DNA reads as TGTTCCAGCAGCTACTACGAAAGAAGCGACTCTGGAAACACCATATATTTT. This codes for CSSSYYERSDSGNTIYF. V gene TRBV7-9 combines with J gene TRBJ1-3, with D unresolved. Per the germline V gene, CDR1 is SEHNR and CDR2 is FQNEAQ (reference sequence). CDR3 length: 17 residues.

This clone was found once. The chain carries TRBV28 and TRBJ2-3; 11 bases align to TRBD2. The CDR3 spans 15 residues. Germline trimming cut 3 bases from V and 3 bases from J; bases unmatched to any gene: 2. Germline lookup yields CDR1 MDHEN and CDR2 SYDVKM. This CDR3 is CASSLRTSGTDTQYF. CDR3 DNA: TGTGCCAGCAGTTTGAGGACTAGCGGGACAGATACGCAGTATTTT.

This clone appeared a few times. The gene calls are TRBV28 and TRBJ2-5, with 9 nucleotides matching TRBD2. The CDR3 runs 15 residues. The germline V gene encodes CDR1 MDHEN and CDR2 SYDVKM. V lost 2 bases and J lost 2; bases outside the gene matches: 3. CDR3 in amino acids: CASSLGLAGQETQYF. CDR3 sequence (DNA): TGTGCCAGCAGTTTAGGTCTAGCGGGGCAAGAGACCCAGTACTTC.

The V call is TRBV7-8, the J call TRBJ1-5; D gene uncertain. The CDR3 is 16 residues long. The V end lost 1 base, the J end lost 1 base, and 11 bases lay between the germline ends. The germline V gene encodes CDR1 SGHVS and CDR2 FQNEAQ. The CDR3 DNA is TGTGCCAGCAGCTTAGGTCTGGAGGTGAGCAATCAGCCCCAGCATTTT. It specifies CASSLGLEVSNQPQHF.

The chain links TRBV6-5 to TRBJ2-5, with D perhaps matching TRBD2 (6 bases). This CDR3 contains 14 residues. Trimming shortened V by 7 bases and J by 7 bases, and 19 bases separated the two germline ends. CDR1 and CDR2 from the germline V gene are MNHEY and SVGAGI. The CDR3 sequence: CASIELAPKRTQYF. CDR3 bases: TGTGCCAGCATCGAGCTAGCGCCTAAAAGGACCCAGTACTTC.

The chain joins TRBV5-1 to TRBJ2-2; D unresolved. This CDR3 contains 13 residues. Germline V lookup: CDR1 SGHRS, CDR2 YFSETQ. Trimming left V 0 bases short and J 4 bases short, with 4 bases between. This CDR3 reads CASSLDGTGELFF. The CDR3 DNA is TGCGCCAGCAGCTTGGACGGCACCGGGGAGCTGTTTTTT.

The chain is built from TRBV27 and TRBJ2-3; 9 positions agree with TRBD1. J lost 4 bases, V lost 6 bases, and 2 bases had no gene match. Germline-derived CDR1 and CDR2 are MNHEY and SMNVEV (reference sequence). This CDR3 is 13 amino acids long. DNA of the CDR3: TGTGCCAGCAGCTGGACAGGGGCAGATACGCAGTATTTT. Protein: CASSWTGADTQYF.

The chain combines TRBV9 with TRBJ2-7; tentative D call: TRBD1 (6 bases). This CDR3 comprises 14 residues. Germline loops: CDR1 SGDLS, CDR2 YYNGEE. V lost 2 bases and J lost 6, with 15 bases in between. CDR3 loop: CASSVGQSLGEQYF. The CDR3 DNA reads as TGTGCCAGCAGCGTCGGACAGAGCTTGGGCGAGCAGTACTTC.

In its sample, this clone was seen once. V usage is TRBV2 and J usage is TRBJ1-5; D not resolved. Trimming left V 7 bases short and J 5 bases short, with 21 bases between. The CDR3 contains 16 residues. The germline CDR1 and CDR2 sequences are SNHLY and FYNNEI. The CDR3 DNA reads TGTGCCAGCACCATACAGTCCTCTCAAGTCCATCAGCCCCAGCATTTT. It specifies CASTIQSSQVHQPQHF.

The rearrangement joins TRBV21-1 to TRBJ2-7; the DNA was not compared with TRBD1, the D call given in the table. TRBV21-1 is a listed pseudogene. The CDR3 spans 17 residues. In DNA form, the CDR3 reads TGTGCCAGCAGCACCACCGTGCAGGGGCAAAGAGGAAACGAGCAGTACTTC. Protein sequence: CASSTTVQGQRGNEQYF.

This chain links TRBV7-2 with TRBJ2-7; TRBD1 aligns across 7 bases. After removal of 1 base from V and 5 bases from J, the junction contained 2 bases not matched to a gene. From germline, CDR1 is SGHTA and CDR2 FQGNSA. The CDR3 sequence is 13 residues long. The chain's CDR3 is CASSLDRGDEQYF. For the CDR3, the DNA is TGTGCCAGCAGCTTAGACAGGGGAGACGAGCAGTACTTC.

The chain recombines TRBV19 with TRBJ1-2; possible D gene TRBD1, 6 bases. Per the germline V gene, CDR1 is LNHDA and CDR2 is SQIVND (reference sequence). The CDR3 runs 14 residues. V was cut by 3 bases and J by 3 bases, with 11 bases left in between. The CDR3 DNA sequence: TGTGCCAGTAGTATTGGGGGCGCGGACTATGGCTACACCTTC. The encoded protein is CASSIGGADYGYTF.

This rearrangement joins TRBV6-1 to TRBJ1-1; 7 bases match TRBD1. The CDR3 loop spans 14 amino acids. In germline, CDR1 is MNHNS, CDR2 SASEGT. The V and J ends lost 10 bases and 3 bases, in that order; junction bases with no gene match: 11. CDR3 sequence reads: CATLSHRGYTEAFF. CDR3 DNA: TGTGCCACCTTATCCCACAGGGGATACACTGAAGCTTTCTTT.

The rearrangement joins TRBV15 to TRBJ1-5, with 8 bases aligning to TRBD1. CDR3 length: 16 residues. Germline trimming cut 0 bases from V and 4 bases from J; bases unmatched to any gene: 5. Per the germline V gene, CDR1 is LNHNV and CDR2 is YYDKDF (reference sequence). The CDR3 DNA follows: TGTGCCACCAGCAGAGATAGTACAGGGGGTAATCAGCCCCAGCATTTT. Protein: CATSRDSTGGNQPQHF. Full variable domain (remainder filled in from reference TRBV15 and TRBJ1-5): DAMVIQNPRYQVTQFGKPVTLSCSQTLNHNVMYWYQQKSSQAPKLLFHYYDKDFNNEADTPDNFQSRRPNTSFCFLDIRSPGLGDTAMYLCATSRDSTGGNQPQHFGDGTRLSIL.

The rearrangement links TRBV5-1 to TRBJ1-1, with TRBD1 matching over 7 bases. Germline CDR1 SGHRS, CDR2 YFSETQ. V lost 4 bases, J lost 1 base, and 4 bases stayed unmatched. The CDR3 extends over 14 amino acids. CDR3 in amino acids: CASSGYRGNTEAFF. In DNA, the CDR3 is TGCGCCAGCAGCGGTTACAGGGGGAACACTGAAGCTTTCTTT.

This clone was observed a handful of times. The chain combines TRBV2 with TRBJ1-1, with 9 bases fitting TRBD1. CDR1 and CDR2 from the germline V gene are SNHLY and FYNNEI. The ends lost 3 bases at V and 8 bases at J; junction bases unmatched: 7. The CDR3 runs to 14 residues. The CDR3 loop is CASSDPGQGLEAFF. The CDR3 bases are TGTGCCAGCAGTGATCCGGGACAGGGTTTAGAAGCTTTCTTT.

Only a few counts were recorded for this clone. The chain combines TRBV6-5 with TRBJ1-6; D might be TRBD1 (5 bases). Trimming left V 2 bases short and J 6 bases short, with 11 bases between. The CDR3 has 15 residues. Germline V lookup: CDR1 MNHEY, CDR2 SVGAGI. DNA of the CDR3: TGTGCCAGCAGTTACCTGGCCGGGGGTAATTCACCCCTCCACTTT. Amino acid sequence: CASSYLAGGNSPLHF.

The V and J genes are TRBV5-5 and TRBJ2-7, with D possibly TRBD2 on 6 matching bases. V was cut by 4 bases and J by 1 base, with 15 bases left in between. Per the germline V gene, CDR1 is SGHKS and CDR2 is YYEKEE (reference sequence). The CDR3 totals 15 residues. DNA of the CDR3: TGTGCCAGCAGCCTCCCCGGGACTGGGTCCTACGAGCAGTACTTC. This encodes CASSLPGTGSYEQYF.